This T cell receptor beta chain appears in the sequencing data of a study of T cells in localized non-small cell lung cancer. Data came from immunoSEQ multiplex PCR; TCRdb stores just in-frame clones and leaves some out. The sample shows more than 12,000 clones, around 85% of them seen only once. Regarding this clone: Its antigen is currently unknown.

Per the germline V gene, CDR1 is MDHEN and CDR2 is SYDVKM. The germline V and J ends were trimmed by 6 bases and 4 bases, with 15 bases remaining between them. The CDR3 covers 14 residues. Whole-study findings and limits: Measurement of T cell clonality placed uninvolved adjacent lung highest, above the level in tumor.

The rearrangement uses TRBV28 and TRBJ1-2; D might be TRBD1 (6 bases). This sample comprised peripheral blood, obtained before any cancer treatment. This TCR was sampled from a female donor of 60 years or more with stage I squamous cell lung carcinoma. CDR3 coding DNA: TGTGCCAGCAGGTTAGGACAGCCCTCCTATGGCTACACCTTC. Its protein product is CASRLGQPSYGYTF.